The source of this T cell receptor beta chain is a study of cytomegalovirus exposure and HLA in healthy donors. PCR used 60 Vbeta primers and 13 Jbeta primers. The data were produced by immunoSEQ multiplex PCR, yet TCRdb's version contains in-frame clones alone and is incomplete. This sample has 95,000 to 100,000 clones, with around 82% found just once. Study-wide results and limits: Common viral pathogens seemed to be connected with several of the most significant clusters, according to a later analysis. Rarity held for most TCR sequences, but there were some public TCRs that occurred in many donors. Listed as cytomegalovirus-associated were around 160 TCR beta chains.

Germline lookup yields CDR1 SGHRS and CDR2 YFSETQ. The V gene end was trimmed by 4 bases and the J gene end by 4 bases; junction bases not matched to a gene: 11. This CDR3 is 17 amino acids long. In the case of this clone: What it binds is not known.

Unrecorded immune exposure was likely among donors, who were nominally healthy when sampled. The sequencing input was PBMCs. The clonotype originates from a middle-aged man in good health and CMV-seronegative. The chain combines TRBV5-1 with TRBJ1-4, with 9 bases identical to TRBD1. The CDR3 here is CASSTGQGSRLNEKLFF. In DNA form, the CDR3 reads TGCGCCAGCAGCACGGGACAGGGTAGCCGCCTTAATGAAAAACTGTTTTTT.